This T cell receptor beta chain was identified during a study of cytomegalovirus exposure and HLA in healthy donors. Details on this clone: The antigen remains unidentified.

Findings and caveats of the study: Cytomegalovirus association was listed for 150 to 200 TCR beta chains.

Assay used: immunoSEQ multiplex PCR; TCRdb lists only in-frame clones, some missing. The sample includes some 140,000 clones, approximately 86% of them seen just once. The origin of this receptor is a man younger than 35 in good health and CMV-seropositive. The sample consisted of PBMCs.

Written as DNA, the CDR3 is TGTGCCAGCAGCTCAAGGGGACTAGCGGCGTACAATGAGCAGTTCTTC. Translating gives CASSSRGLAAYNEQFF. V is TRBV7-3 and J is TRBJ2-1; 11 bases are a match to TRBD2. Germline trimming cut 4 bases from V and 4 bases from J; bases unmatched to any gene: 6. The V gene's germline CDR1 is SGHTA and CDR2 FQGTGA. CDR3 length equals 16 residues.